This T cell receptor (beta chain) comes out of a study of T cell changes during pregnancy in multiple sclerosis. Profiling relied on immunoSEQ multiplex PCR, and the TCRdb table lists in-frame clones only, not all of them. This sample carries around 77,000 clones, 75% to 95% of them seen once, and the ten largest clones take around 0.64%. The germline gives CDR1 ENHRY, CDR2 SYGVKD. Unmatched junction bases numbered 2, after V lost 3 bases and J lost 3 bases. CDR3 size: 15 residues. The gene calls are TRBV10-3 and TRBJ1-6, with TRBD1 identical over 7 bases. The origin of this receptor is a female donor in good health, enrolled as a control in a pregnancy study. Specimen: peripheral blood, collected in the third trimester of pregnancy. CDR3 loop: CAISEGGDYNSPLHF. The DNA for the CDR3 is TGTGCCATCAGTGAAGGGGGCGACTATAATTCACCCCTCCACTTT.